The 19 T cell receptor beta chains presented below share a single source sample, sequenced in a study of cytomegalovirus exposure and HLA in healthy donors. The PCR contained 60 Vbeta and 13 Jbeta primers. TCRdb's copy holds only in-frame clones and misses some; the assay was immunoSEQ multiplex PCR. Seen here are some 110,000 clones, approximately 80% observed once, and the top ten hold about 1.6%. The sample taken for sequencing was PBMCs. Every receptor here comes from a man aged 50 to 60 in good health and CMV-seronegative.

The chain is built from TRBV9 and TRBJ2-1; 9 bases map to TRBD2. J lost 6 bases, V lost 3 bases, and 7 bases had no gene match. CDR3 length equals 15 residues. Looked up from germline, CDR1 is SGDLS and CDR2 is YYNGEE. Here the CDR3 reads CASSGRGGQGNEQFF. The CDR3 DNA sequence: TGTGCCAGCAGCGGGCGGGGGGGCCAGGGCAATGAGCAGTTCTTC.

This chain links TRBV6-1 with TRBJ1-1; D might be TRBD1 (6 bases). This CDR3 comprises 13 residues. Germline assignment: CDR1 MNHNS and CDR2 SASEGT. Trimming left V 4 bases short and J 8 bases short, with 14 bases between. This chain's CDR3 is CASSVYREGEAFF. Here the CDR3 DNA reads TGTGCCAGCAGTGTCTACAGGGAAGGCGAAGCTTTCTTT.

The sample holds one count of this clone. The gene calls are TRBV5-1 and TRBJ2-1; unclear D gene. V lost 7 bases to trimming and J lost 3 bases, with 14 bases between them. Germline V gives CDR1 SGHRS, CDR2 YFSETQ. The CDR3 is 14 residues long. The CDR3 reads CASSTSGYYNEQFF. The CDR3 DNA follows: TGCGCCAGCTCTACTTCCGGTTACTACAATGAGCAGTTCTTC.

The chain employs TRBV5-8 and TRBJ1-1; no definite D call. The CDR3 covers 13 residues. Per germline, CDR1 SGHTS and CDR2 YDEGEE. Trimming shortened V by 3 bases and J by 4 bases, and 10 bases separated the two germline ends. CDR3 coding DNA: TGTGCCAGCAGCTCACCATACAGCACTGAAGCTTTCTTT. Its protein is CASSSPYSTEAFF.

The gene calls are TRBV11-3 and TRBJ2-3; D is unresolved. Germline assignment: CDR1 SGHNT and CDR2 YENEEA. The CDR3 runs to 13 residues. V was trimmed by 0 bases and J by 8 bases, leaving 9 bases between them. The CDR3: CASSLENAATQYF. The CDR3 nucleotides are TGTGCCAGCAGCTTAGAAAATGCGGCTACGCAGTATTTT.

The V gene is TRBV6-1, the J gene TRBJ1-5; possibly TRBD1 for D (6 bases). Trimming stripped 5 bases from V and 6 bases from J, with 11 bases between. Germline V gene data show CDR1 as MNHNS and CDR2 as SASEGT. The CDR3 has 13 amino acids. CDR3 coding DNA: TGTGCCAGCAGTTCCAGGGGCGGTCAGCCCCAGCATTTT. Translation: CASSSRGGQPQHF.

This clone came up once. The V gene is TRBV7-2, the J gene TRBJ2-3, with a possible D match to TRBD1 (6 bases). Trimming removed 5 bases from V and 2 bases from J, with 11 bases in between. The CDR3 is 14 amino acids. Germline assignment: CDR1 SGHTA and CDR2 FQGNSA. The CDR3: CASSRTGNTDTQYF. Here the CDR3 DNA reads TGTGCCAGCAGCCGAACAGGGAACACAGATACGCAGTATTTT.

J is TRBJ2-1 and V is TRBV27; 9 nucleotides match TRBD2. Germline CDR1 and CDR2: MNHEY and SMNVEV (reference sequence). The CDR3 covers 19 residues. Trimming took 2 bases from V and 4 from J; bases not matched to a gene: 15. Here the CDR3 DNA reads TGTGCCAGCAGTTTACAGACGGGGACTAGCAGGGACCTATACAATGAGCAGTTCTTC. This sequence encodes CASSLQTGTSRDLYNEQFF.

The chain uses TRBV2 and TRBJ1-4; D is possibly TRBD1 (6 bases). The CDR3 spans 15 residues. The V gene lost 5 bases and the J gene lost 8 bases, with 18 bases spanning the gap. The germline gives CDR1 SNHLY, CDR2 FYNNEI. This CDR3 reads CASSSERGIGEKLFF. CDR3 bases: TGTGCCAGCAGTAGCGAAAGGGGGATTGGCGAAAAACTGTTTTTT.

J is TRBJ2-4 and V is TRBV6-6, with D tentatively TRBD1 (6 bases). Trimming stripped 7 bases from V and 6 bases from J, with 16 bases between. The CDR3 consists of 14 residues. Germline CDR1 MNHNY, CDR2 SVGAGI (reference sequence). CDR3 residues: CASNEGGVGNIQYF. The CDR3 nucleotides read TGTGCCAGCAACGAAGGGGGTGTTGGAAACATTCAGTACTTC.

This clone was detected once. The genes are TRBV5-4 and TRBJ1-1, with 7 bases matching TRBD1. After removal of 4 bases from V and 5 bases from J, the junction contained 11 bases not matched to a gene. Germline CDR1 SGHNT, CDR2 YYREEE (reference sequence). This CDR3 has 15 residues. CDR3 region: CASSPPTGRSTEAFF. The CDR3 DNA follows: TGTGCCAGCAGCCCACCGACAGGGAGGAGTACTGAAGCTTTCTTT.

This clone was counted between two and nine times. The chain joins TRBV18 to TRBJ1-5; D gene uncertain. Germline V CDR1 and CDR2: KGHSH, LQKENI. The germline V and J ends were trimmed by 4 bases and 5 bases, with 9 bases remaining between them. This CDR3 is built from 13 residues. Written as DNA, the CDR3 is TGTGCCAGCTCACTTTCTTCAGATCAGCCCCAGCATTTT. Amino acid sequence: CASSLSSDQPQHF.

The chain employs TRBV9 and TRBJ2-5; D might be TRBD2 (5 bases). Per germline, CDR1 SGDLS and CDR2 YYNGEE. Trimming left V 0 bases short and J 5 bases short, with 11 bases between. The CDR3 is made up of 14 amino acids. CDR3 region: CASSVAGSVETQYF. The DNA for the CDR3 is TGTGCCAGCAGCGTAGCGGGTAGCGTGGAGACCCAGTACTTC.

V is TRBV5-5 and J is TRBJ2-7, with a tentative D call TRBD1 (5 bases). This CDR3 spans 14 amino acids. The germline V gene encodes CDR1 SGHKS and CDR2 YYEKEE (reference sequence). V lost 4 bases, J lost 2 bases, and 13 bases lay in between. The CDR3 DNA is TGTGCCAGCAGCACAAGACAGACGACCTACGAGCAGTACTTC. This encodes CASSTRQTTYEQYF.

CDR3 nucleotides: TGTGCCAGCAGCGGGGGCCCGCGCTACAATGAGCAGTTCTTC. Protein sequence: CASSGGPRYNEQFF. This rearrangement joins TRBV9 to TRBJ2-1, with D possibly matching TRBD1 (5 bases). Germline CDR1 SGDLS, CDR2 YYNGEE. V lost 3 bases and J lost 3, with 10 bases in between. The CDR3 is 14 residues long.

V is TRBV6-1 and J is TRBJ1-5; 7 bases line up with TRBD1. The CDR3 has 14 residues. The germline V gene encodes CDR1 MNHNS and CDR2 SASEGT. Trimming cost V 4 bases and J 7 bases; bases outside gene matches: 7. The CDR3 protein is CASSGRGGVQPQHF. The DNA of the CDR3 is TGTGCCAGCAGTGGGAGAGGGGGCGTCCAGCCCCAGCATTTT.

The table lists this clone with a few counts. The CDR3 loop reads CASSDTERGATETQYF. The DNA of the CDR3 is TGTGCCAGCTCCGACACGGAGCGGGGGGCTACAGAGACCCAGTACTTC. V and J are TRBV18 and TRBJ2-5; 9 bases align to TRBD2. From germline, CDR1 is KGHSH and CDR2 LQKENI. This CDR3 comprises 16 residues. V trimming: 6 bases; J trimming: 4 bases; junction bases outside the gene matches: 12.

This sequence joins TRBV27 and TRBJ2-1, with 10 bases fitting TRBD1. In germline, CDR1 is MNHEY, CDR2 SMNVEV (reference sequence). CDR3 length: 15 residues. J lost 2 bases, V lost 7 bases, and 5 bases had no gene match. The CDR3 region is CASTLTGGAYNEQFF. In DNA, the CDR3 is TGTGCCAGCACCTTGACAGGGGGCGCCTACAATGAGCAGTTCTTC.

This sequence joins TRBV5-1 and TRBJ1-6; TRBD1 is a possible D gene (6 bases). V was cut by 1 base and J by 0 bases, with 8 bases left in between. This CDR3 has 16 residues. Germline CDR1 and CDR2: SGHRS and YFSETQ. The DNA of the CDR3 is TGCGCCAGCAGCTTGAGGGGGAGCTCCTATAATTCACCCCTCCACTTT. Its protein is CASSLRGSSYNSPLHF.